This T cell receptor (beta chain) was retrieved from a study of radiation and T cells in renal cell carcinoma. Notes on this clone: What it binds is unknown.

Study-wide points: Top 100 clonotypes averaged about 54% in irradiated versus about 40% in nephrectomy-only tumors.

Method: immunoSEQ multiplex PCR; TCRdb's copy keeps in-frame clones and lacks some. The data show 24,000 or so clones, with 58% seen just once and less than 25% held by the top ten. Noted treatment: treatment-naive control, cytoreductive nephrectomy. Control samples are tumors resected by cytoreductive nephrectomy without prior radiation. Clear cell pathology was present in this patient's renal cell carcinoma. Controls included a handful of female and around 10 male donors, resected 2011 to 2014. The specimen comprised tumor tissue, sampled from a patient whose treatment was nephrectomy without radiotherapy. The clonotype originates from a middle-aged man with renal cell carcinoma.

The CDR3 protein is CASSISTGALYGYTF. The CDR3 DNA follows: TGTGCCAGTAGTATATCGACAGGGGCTCTCTATGGCTACACCTTC. J is TRBJ1-2 and V is TRBV19; 8 nucleotides line up with TRBD1. The germline CDR1 and CDR2 sequences are LNHDA and SQIVND (reference sequence). CDR3 length: 15 amino acids. J gave up 4 bases and V 2 bases, and 6 bases lay outside the gene matches.